Below, one TCR beta chain is given with its context. Clinical histories supplied by participants themselves formed the basis of cohort assignment. People in the exposed group encountered a COVID-19 case within 2 weeks before entering the study. This record comes from a study of blood T cell repertoires in COVID-19. Study-wide background: COVID-19 samples from acute and convalescent phases originated in the United States, Italy and Spain.

Produced via immunoSEQ multiplex PCR; TCRdb's table is partial and in-frame only. Of about 260,000 clones in the sample, around nine tenths were seen once. The sequenced sample was PBMCs or T cells enriched from blood (not recorded which). This clonotype was obtained from a woman in her 40s who had been exposed to COVID-19.

CDR3: CASSSTGTGYSPLHF. The CDR3 DNA sequence: TGTGCCAGCAGCTCAACCGGGACAGGGTATTCACCCCTCCACTTT. This chain uses TRBV11-2 with TRBJ1-6, with 9 bases matching TRBD1. The ends lost 4 bases at V and 8 bases at J; junction bases unmatched: 6. Germline V gene lookup returns CDR1 SGHAT and CDR2 FQNNGV. This CDR3 region has 15 residues.